This entry features one T cell receptor (beta chain) sequence. The antigen is not known. The entry originates in a study of cytomegalovirus exposure and HLA in healthy donors. It was with 60 Vbeta and 13 Jbeta primers that the PCR ran. Assay: immunoSEQ multiplex PCR; the TCRdb copy retains only in-frame clones and omits some. The data contain some 200,000 clones, over 80% of them singletons. Broader study findings: Researchers reported from a later analysis that most CMV-associated TCR beta chains appeared HLA-restricted. Across donors, presence/absence analyses took sequencing depth to be roughly uniform. Researchers reported in a later analysis that common viral pathogens appeared linked to several top clusters.

CDR3 size: 11 residues. V shed 0 bases and J shed 9 bases, with 6 bases lying between them. CDR1 is GTSNPN, CDR2 SVGIG, per germline (reference sequence). This receptor was identified in a boy aged 2 to 10 in good health and CMV-seronegative. Sequencing used PBMCs. V is TRBV30 and J is TRBJ2-1; maybe TRBD1 (6 bases). The CDR3 DNA reads TGTGCCTGGAGTGTAGGGGGTGAGCAGTTCTTC. Translating it yields CAWSVGGEQFF.